A selection of T cell receptor beta chains follows, all from one sample in a study of T cells in Graves' hyperthyroidism and ophthalmopathy. One entry per CDR3 protein results from TCRdb running MiXCR on the multiplex PCR reads. This sample yields around 190,000 distinct CDR3 sequences, of which over 15% are seen a single time; roughly 29% belongs to the top ten. Sequencing used blood. The receptors here all came from a woman aged 45-59 years with Graves' hyperthyroidism. Both conserved end residues are part of each CDR3. The D gene is left open where the match is weak. Size is omitted from some rows. Given values are once, few, many or a class for expanded clones.

D gene: .; clone size: .; V gene: TRBV19; J gene: TRBJ1-6; CDR3 DNA: TGTGCCAGTAGTACCGGACAGTTACTTTATAATTCACCCCTCCACTTT; CDR3 protein: CASSTGQLLYNSPLHF
D gene: .; clone size: many; V gene: TRBV20-1; J gene: TRBJ1-5; CDR3 DNA: TGCAGTGCTAGAGAGTTTAGGTGGGATCAGCCCCAGCATTTT; CDR3 protein: CSAREFRWDQPQHF
D gene: TRBD1; clone size: few; V gene: TRBV2; J gene: TRBJ2-5; CDR3 DNA: TGTGCCAGCAGGTTAACAGGGGGGGAGACCCAGTACTTC; CDR3 protein: CASRLTGGETQYF
D gene: TRBD1; clone size: many; V gene: TRBV18; J gene: TRBJ2-2; CDR3 DNA: TGTGCCAGCTCACCGGGACAGATGAACACCGGGGAGCTGTTTTTT; CDR3 protein: CASSPGQMNTGELFF
D gene: .; clone size: many; V gene: TRBV11-2; J gene: TRBJ2-1; CDR3 DNA: TGTGCCAGCAGCTTAGAGGTCCGCTTAAATGAGCAGTTCTTC; CDR3 protein: CASSLEVRLNEQFF
D gene: .; clone size: many; V gene: TRBV12-3/TRBV12-4; J gene: TRBJ1-5; CDR3 DNA: TGTGCCAGCAGGAATATTGGGCCCCAGCATTTT; CDR3 protein: CASRNIGPQHF
D gene: TRBD2; clone size: many; V gene: TRBV9; J gene: TRBJ2-2; CDR3 DNA: TGTGCCAGCAGATCTAGCGGGGGGGCCAGGACCGGGGAGCTGTTTTTT; CDR3 protein: CASRSSGGARTGELFF
D gene: .; clone size: .; V gene: TRBV3-1; J gene: TRBJ2-5; CDR3 DNA: TGTGCCAGCAGCCAAGATCCGGGAAAACCCCAAGAGACCCAGTACTTC; CDR3 protein: CASSQDPGKPQETQYF
D gene: .; clone size: few; V gene: TRBV29-1; J gene: TRBJ1-2; CDR3 DNA: TGCAGCGTGCGGACAGACTCTGTCTTCTATGGCTACACCTTC; CDR3 protein: CSVRTDSVFYGYTF
D gene: .; clone size: .; V gene: TRBV2; J gene: TRBJ2-7; CDR3 DNA: TGTGCCAGCAGTGAAGAGGATACCTACGAGCAGTACTTC; CDR3 protein: CASSEEDTYEQYF
D gene: .; clone size: .; V gene: TRBV5-1; J gene: TRBJ1-2; CDR3 DNA: TGCGCCAGCAGCTTGGCCGCGGGAGGGAGCCGTGGCTACACCTTC; CDR3 protein: CASSLAAGGSRGYTF
D gene: TRBD1; clone size: .; V gene: TRBV12-3/TRBV12-4; J gene: TRBJ1-2; CDR3 DNA: TGTGCCAGCTACAGGGGTCGGTCTAACTATGGCTACACCTTC; CDR3 protein: CASYRGRSNYGYTF
D gene: .; clone size: many; V gene: TRBV9; J gene: TRBJ2-5; CDR3 DNA: TGTGCCAGCAGCGCCCGGGCAGGTCAGGGGGAGACCCAGTACTTC; CDR3 protein: CASSARAGQGETQYF
D gene: .; clone size: many; V gene: TRBV6-1; J gene: TRBJ1-5; CDR3 DNA: TGTGCCAGCAGTGGACCACCAAACCTGGGGGGCAATCAGCCCCAGCATTTT; CDR3 protein: CASSGPPNLGGNQPQHF
D gene: .; clone size: many; V gene: TRBV20-1; J gene: TRBJ2-7; CDR3 DNA: TGCAGTGCTAGAGATCGGGGGAAAGGGCCCCTTCCCTACGAGCAGTACTTC; CDR3 protein: CSARDRGKGPLPYEQYF
D gene: .; clone size: many; V gene: TRBV4-1; J gene: TRBJ2-3; CDR3 DNA: TGCGCCAGCAGCCAAGCGGGTTGGGGCTACTACACAGATACGCAGTATTTT; CDR3 protein: CASSQAGWGYYTDTQYF
D gene: TRBD2; clone size: many; V gene: TRBV7-8; J gene: TRBJ2-5; CDR3 DNA: TGTGCCAGCAACCAAGCGGGGGATGAGACCCAGTACTTC; CDR3 protein: CASNQAGDETQYF
D gene: .; clone size: many; V gene: TRBV7-9; J gene: TRBJ1-5; CDR3 DNA: TGTGCCAGCAGCCCGACGTCTAGCAATCAGCCCCAGCATTTT; CDR3 protein: CASSPTSSNQPQHF
D gene: .; clone size: .; V gene: TRBV20-1; J gene: TRBJ2-5; CDR3 DNA: TGCAGTGCTAGAGAAGACAGCCGATGGTACTTC; CDR3 protein: CSAREDSRWYF
D gene: TRBD1; clone size: few; V gene: TRBV6-5; J gene: TRBJ2-1; CDR3 DNA: TGTGCCAGCAGTTTCTCGACAGGGTGGTTCTTC; CDR3 protein: CASSFSTGWFF
D gene: .; clone size: .; V gene: TRBV28; J gene: TRBJ2-4; CDR3 DNA: TGTGCCAGCAGCTCTACCAGGGTGGTCAAAAACATTCAGTACTTC; CDR3 protein: CASSSTRVVKNIQYF
D gene: TRBD1; clone size: .; V gene: TRBV2; J gene: TRBJ1-4; CDR3 DNA: TGTGCCAGCAGTAGGACAGGGTTTGAAAAACTGTTTTTT; CDR3 protein: CASSRTGFEKLFF
D gene: .; clone size: many; V gene: TRBV6-2/TRBV6-3; J gene: TRBJ1-5; CDR3 DNA: TGTGCCAGCAGTTACGGATATAGCAATCAGCCCCAGCATTTT; CDR3 protein: CASSYGYSNQPQHF
D gene: .; clone size: many; V gene: TRBV25-1; J gene: TRBJ1-2; CDR3 DNA: TGTGCCAGCAAGGGCGGAGACTATGGCTACACCTTC; CDR3 protein: CASKGGDYGYTF
D gene: .; clone size: .; V gene: TRBV10-3; J gene: TRBJ1-1; CDR3 DNA: TGTGCCATCTCGTCGGGAAAAATGAACACTGAAGCTTTCTTT; CDR3 protein: CAISSGKMNTEAFF